Below, 27 T cell receptor beta chains from the same sample are listed, as sequenced in a study of cytotoxic CD8 clonotypes in ibrutinib-treated CLL. Measured with immunoSEQ multiplex PCR; TCRdb has only the in-frame clones, and not every one. The sample has 5,500 to 7,500 clones; roughly 74% are singletons. Material: PBMCs, obtained before ibrutinib treatment. Receptor source: a human donor with chronic lymphocytic leukemia.

The J gene is TRBJ2-7, the V gene TRBV6-6, with D tentatively TRBD1 or TRBD2 (5 bases each). V was pared by 7 bases and J by 3 bases, with 16 bases between. The CDR3 loop spans 14 amino acids. The germline gives CDR1 MNHNY, CDR2 SVGAGI (reference sequence). The CDR3 nucleotides are TGTGCCAGCAACCTAGAAGGGACCTACTACGAGCAGTACTTC. It codes for CASNLEGTYYEQYF.

The chain joins TRBV6-1 to TRBJ2-3, with 14 bases identical to TRBD2. Germline V gene sequence: CDR1 MNHNS, CDR2 SASEGT. V lost 2 bases and J lost 2; bases outside the gene matches: 6. The CDR3 runs 18 residues. DNA for the CDR3: TGTGCCAGCAGTGAACTGGGACTAGCGGGAGTTTACACAGATACGCAGTATTTT. It yields the protein CASSELGLAGVYTDTQYF.

The chain employs TRBV4-3 and TRBJ2-2, with D perhaps TRBD1 or TRBD2 (5 bases each). The CDR3 has 15 amino acids. V gave up 0 bases and J gave up 4 bases, with 9 bases separating them. Germline CDR1 is LGHNA and CDR2 is YSLEER. The CDR3 DNA follows: TGCGCCAGCAGCCAAGATTGGGGGAGCACCGGGGAGCTGTTTTTT. This gives the protein CASSQDWGSTGELFF.

This chain links TRBV29-1 with TRBJ2-6, with 12 bases lining up with TRBD1. CDR1 SQVTM and CDR2 ANQGSEA come from the germline V gene. The CDR3 length is 17 residues. V dropped 3 bases and J dropped 2; count of bases not matched to a gene: 5. CDR3 coding DNA: TGCAGCGTTGAGCCCGGGACAGGGGGCCCTGGGGCCAACGTCCTGACTTTC. It translates to CSVEPGTGGPGANVLTF.

J is TRBJ1-5 and V is TRBV28; D might be TRBD1 (6 bases). Germline assignment: CDR1 MDHEN and CDR2 SYDVKM. V was clipped by 4 bases and J by 2 bases, with 18 bases between them. The CDR3 has 17 residues. CDR3 amino acids: CASSSGAPGGGNQPQHF. CDR3 DNA sequence: TGTGCCAGCAGTTCCGGGGCGCCCGGGGGCGGCAATCAGCCCCAGCATTTT. The whole variable domain, remainder taken from reference TRBV28 and TRBJ1-5, is DVKVTQSSRYLVKRTGEKVFLECVQDMDHENMFWYRQDPGLGLRLIYFSYDVKMKEKGDIPEGYSVSREKKERFSLILESASTNQTSMYLCASSSGAPGGGNQPQHFGDGTRLSIL.

This CDR3 reads CASSLGLPPGMGVGANVLTF. The CDR3, as DNA: TGTGCCAGCAGCTTAGGGCTCCCCCCAGGCATGGGGGTAGGGGCCAACGTCCTGACTTTC. This chain joins TRBV11-3 and TRBJ2-6; D possibly uses TRBD1 or TRBD2 (5 bases each). The V end lost 1 base, the J end lost 4 bases, and 23 bases lay between the germline ends. CDR1 SGHNT and CDR2 YENEEA come from the germline V gene. The CDR3 is made up of 20 amino acids.

For the CDR3, the DNA is TGTGCCAGCAGCTTAGACGCTAGCGGGAGTTCGGAGACCCAGTACTTC. This codes for CASSLDASGSSETQYF. The rearrangement links TRBV11-3 to TRBJ2-5; 10 bases are shared with TRBD2. Germline V lookup: CDR1 SGHNT, CDR2 YENEEA. This CDR3 comprises 16 residues. The trim removed 0 bases at V and 5 bases at J, leaving 6 bases unmatched. Together with reference TRBV11-3 and TRBJ2-5, the CDR3 gives the full variable domain: EAGVVQSPRYKIIEKKQPVAFWCNPISGHNTLYWYLQNLGQGPELLIRYENEEAVDDSQLPKDRFSAERLKGVDSTLKIQPAELGDSAVYLCASSLDASGSSETQYFGPGTRLLVL.

The CDR3 loop is CASSFPTGTTYNEQFF. In DNA form, the CDR3 reads TGTGCCAGCAGTTTTCCCACCGGGACTACCTACAATGAGCAGTTCTTC. The rearrangement joins TRBV28 to TRBJ2-1, with 7 bases lining up with TRBD2. The CDR3 runs 16 residues. Losses at the gene ends were 3 bases for V and 2 bases for J; bases not matched to a gene: 7. Germline assignment: CDR1 MDHEN and CDR2 SYDVKM.

This chain uses TRBV7-9 with TRBJ1-3; D remains ambiguous. Trimming took off 8 bases at V and 3 bases at J, with 11 bases between the two ends. The CDR3 has 13 amino acids. The germline CDR1 and CDR2 sequences are SEHNR and FQNEAQ (reference sequence). The CDR3 sequence: CASAIALGNTIYF. Written as DNA, the CDR3 is TGTGCCAGCGCTATCGCCCTTGGAAACACCATATATTTT.

The rearrangement uses TRBV11-3 and TRBJ2-7; 8 bases map to TRBD1. Germline CDR1 reads SGHNT; CDR2 reads YENEEA. CDR3 length: 15 residues. V dropped 5 bases and J dropped 7; count of bases not matched to a gene: 13. CDR3 nucleotide sequence: TGTGCCAGCAGCCCCCGGACAGGGAACTACGAGGAGCAGTACTTC. It specifies CASSPRTGNYEEQYF.

This clone was seen a handful of times. The chain links TRBV7-3 to TRBJ2-2; 10 nucleotides agree with TRBD2. The V gene's germline CDR1 is SGHTA and CDR2 FQGTGA. J gave up 6 bases and V 1 base, and 2 bases lay outside the gene matches. The CDR3 is made up of 15 amino acids. The CDR3 DNA reads as TGTGCCAGCAGCTTAAGGACTAGCGGCGCCGGGGAGCTGTTTTTT. It translates to CASSLRTSGAGELFF.

The rearrangement joins TRBV4-2 to TRBJ2-2; tentatively, D is TRBD1 (5 bases). CDR3 length: 16 amino acids. Germline V gene lookup returns CDR1 LGHNA and CDR2 YNFKEQ. V was trimmed by 0 bases and J by 6 bases, leaving 14 bases between them. In DNA form, the CDR3 reads TGTGCCAGCAGCCAAGATTTGCAGGGATATGCCGGGGAGCTGTTTTTT. The encoded protein is CASSQDLQGYAGELFF.

The V gene is TRBV6-5, the J gene TRBJ2-2, with D perhaps matching TRBD2 (6 bases). The CDR3 length is 14 residues. Germline lookup yields CDR1 MNHEY and CDR2 SVGAGI. The germline V and J ends were trimmed by 7 bases and 4 bases, with 13 bases remaining between them. The CDR3 DNA follows: TGTGCCAGCAACCCGACTAGATCCACCGGGGAGCTGTTTTTT. Its protein is CASNPTRSTGELFF.

The rearrangement links TRBV7-8 to TRBJ2-3; unclear D gene. CDR3 size: 13 residues. CDR1 is SGHVS and CDR2 is FQNEAQ in the germline V gene. The germline V and J ends were trimmed by 4 bases and 6 bases, with 11 bases remaining between them. In DNA form, the CDR3 reads TGTGCCAGCAGCTCATCCGAGGCGGATACGCAGTATTTT. Its protein is CASSSSEADTQYF.

V gene TRBV11-2 combines with J gene TRBJ1-1, with 7 bases that match TRBD1. CDR3 length: 14 amino acids. Germline values: CDR1 SGHAT, CDR2 FQNNGV. With V trimmed by 5 bases and J by 6 bases, 9 bases remained unmatched. CDR3 region: CASSPPQGRAEAFF. CDR3 nucleotide sequence: TGTGCCAGCAGCCCACCACAGGGGCGCGCTGAAGCTTTCTTT.

The V gene is TRBV5-4, the J gene TRBJ2-1, with 9 bases that match TRBD1. CDR1 is SGHNT and CDR2 is YYREEE in the germline V gene (reference sequence). Germline trimming cut 0 bases from V and 9 bases from J; bases unmatched to any gene: 1. The CDR3 sequence is 13 residues long. Here the CDR3 reads CASSLGDRVEQFF. CDR3 sequence (DNA): TGTGCCAGCAGCTTGGGGGACAGGGTTGAGCAGTTCTTC.

The chain links TRBV14 to TRBJ2-2, with 10 bases that match TRBD2. V was pared by 0 bases and J by 5 bases, with 6 bases of the junction left unmatched. Germline V gene lookup returns CDR1 SGHDN and CDR2 FVKESK. The CDR3 loop spans 17 amino acids. The CDR3 protein is CASSQDRSSGRTGELFF. In DNA form, the CDR3 reads TGTGCCAGCAGCCAAGATAGGTCTAGCGGGAGAACCGGGGAGCTGTTTTTT. Complete variable domain (other parts from reference TRBV14 and TRBJ2-2): EAGVTQFPSHSVIEKGQTVTLRCDPISGHDNLYWYRRVMGKEIKFLLHFVKESKQDESGMPNNRFLAERTGGTYSTLKVQPAELEDSGVYFCASSQDRSSGRTGELFFGEGSRLTVL.

In this sample, this clone turned up a few times. CDR3 sequence reads: CASRSLAGRPEAFF. Here the CDR3 DNA reads TGTGCCAGCAGGTCCCTGGCAGGGAGGCCTGAAGCTTTCTTT. The V and J genes are TRBV9 and TRBJ1-1; tentatively, D is TRBD1 (5 bases). Germline assignment: CDR1 SGDLS and CDR2 YYNGEE. The CDR3 runs 14 residues. V gave up 5 bases and J gave up 6 bases, with 17 bases separating them.

This rearrangement joins TRBV5-1 to TRBJ2-4; D uncertain. V was clipped by 0 bases and J by 0 bases, with 4 bases between them. The CDR3 is 14 amino acids. Germline V gives CDR1 SGHRS, CDR2 YFSETQ. The CDR3 spells CASSLGEAKNIQYF. DNA of the CDR3: TGCGCCAGCAGCTTGGGAGAAGCCAAAAACATTCAGTACTTC.

The chain joins TRBV7-2 to TRBJ2-4; TRBD2 might be the D (6 bases). The CDR3 length is 18 residues. The germline V gene has CDR1 SGHTA and CDR2 FQGNSA. The V end lost 2 bases, the J end lost 0 bases, and 17 bases lay between the germline ends. The CDR3 nucleotides read TGTGCCAGCAGCTTAAGCTTGGCGGCGGGACTAGCCAAAAACATTCAGTACTTC. Its protein product is CASSLSLAAGLAKNIQYF.

The V gene is TRBV29-1, the J gene TRBJ1-1; maybe TRBD1 (5 bases). Trimming pared 3 bases from V and 11 bases from J, leaving 16 bases between. Germline loops: CDR1 SQVTM, CDR2 ANQGSEA. The CDR3 extends over 12 amino acids. The CDR3 spells CSVEGRQGWAFF. In DNA form, the CDR3 reads TGCAGCGTTGAGGGGCGCCAGGGCTGGGCTTTCTTT. Full variable domain (remainder filled in from reference TRBV29-1 and TRBJ1-1): SAVISQKPSRDICQRGTSLTIQCQVDSQVTMMFWYRQQPGQSLTLIATANQGSEATYESGFVIDKFPISRPNLTFSTLTVSNMSPEDSSIYLCSVEGRQGWAFFGQGTRLTVV.

DNA of the CDR3: TGTGCCAGTAGTGCCGCAGGGGGAGGAACCGGGGAGCTGTTTTTT. Translation: CASSAAGGGTGELFF. This chain joins TRBV19 and TRBJ2-2; D possibly corresponds to TRBD1 (7 bases). Germline V lookup: CDR1 LNHDA, CDR2 SQIVND (reference sequence). Trimming took 5 bases from V and 5 from J, leaving 15 bases between them. The CDR3 loop spans 15 amino acids.

This chain uses TRBV6-4 with TRBJ2-1; D gene unclear. The V gene lost 2 bases and the J gene lost 0 bases, with 2 bases spanning the gap. Per the germline V gene, CDR1 is MRHNA and CDR2 is SNTAGT. The CDR3 loop spans 13 amino acids. This CDR3 is CASSDSSYNEQFF. CDR3 sequence (DNA): TGTGCCAGCAGTGACAGCTCCTACAATGAGCAGTTCTTC.

The V gene is TRBV30, the J gene TRBJ2-5; 7 nucleotides line up with TRBD2. The CDR3 runs 15 residues. Germline values: CDR1 GTSNPN, CDR2 SVGIG (reference sequence). V shed 0 bases and J 3 bases; nucleotides not matched to a gene: 7. Here the CDR3 reads CAWSVRGLGEETQYF. CDR3 in DNA: TGTGCCTGGAGTGTACGCGGACTAGGCGAAGAGACCCAGTACTTC.

The chain has TRBV5-4 and TRBJ2-1; D tentatively reads TRBD1 or TRBD2 (5 bases each). This CDR3 is built from 14 residues. Trimming took off 4 bases at V and 4 bases at J, with 12 bases between the two ends. The germline V gene encodes CDR1 SGHNT and CDR2 YYREEE (reference sequence). The DNA for the CDR3 is TGTGCCAGCAGCCCGGACTGGGGGTACAATGAGCAGTTCTTC. This codes for CASSPDWGYNEQFF.

The chain has TRBV4-2 and TRBJ2-4, with TRBD2 matching 7 bases. After removal of 1 base from V and 8 bases from J, the junction contained 8 bases not matched to a gene. The CDR3 runs to 15 residues. Germline V lookup: CDR1 LGHNA, CDR2 YNFKEQ. CDR3 amino acids: CASSQVEGGRDIQYF. Here the CDR3 DNA reads TGTGCCAGCAGCCAAGTTGAGGGAGGGCGGGACATTCAGTACTTC.

This rearrangement joins TRBV25-1 to TRBJ2-7; D gene uncertain. With 6 bases removed from V and 5 bases from J, the gap between germline ends came to 14 bases. This CDR3 comprises 13 residues. Germline CDR1 is MGHDK and CDR2 is SYGVNS. In DNA form, the CDR3 reads TGTGCCAGCAGCCCGTTAGGTACCCACGAGCAGTACTTC. Residues: CASSPLGTHEQYF.